The rows below give T cell receptor beta chains drawn from one sample of a study of shared clonotypes between healthy human individuals. The assay was immunoSEQ multiplex PCR, and TCRdb's table has in-frame clones only and misses some. The table shows fewer than 1 million clones, with just over 95% occurring only once. The source material was naive CD8+ T cells sorted from blood. The receptors shown here come from a young man in good health. CDR3s include the opening cysteine and the closing phenylalanine or tryptophan. Each record gives: clone size, CDR3 length, J gene, D gene, V gene, CDR3 protein, CDR3 DNA. The D gene is left open where the match is weak. Clone sizes are given selectively: once, few, many, or a class where the clone is expanded.

abundance: -
len: 18
j_gene: TRBJ2-2
d_gene: -
v_gene: TRBV5-5
CDR3aa: CASSPGTTFYANTGELFF
CDR3nt: TGTGCCAGCAGTCCCGGGACAACATTCTACGCGAACACCGGGGAGCTGTTTTTT

abundance: once
len: 14
j_gene: TRBJ1-1
d_gene: TRBD1
v_gene: TRBV7-9
CDR3aa: CASSFPGGGTEAFF
CDR3nt: TGTGCCAGCAGCTTTCCAGGGGGAGGAACTGAAGCTTTCTTT

abundance: -
len: 15
j_gene: TRBJ2-7
d_gene: TRBD1
v_gene: TRBV9
CDR3aa: CASSVGATGGYEQYF
CDR3nt: TGTGCCAGCAGCGTAGGTGCGACAGGGGGCTACGAGCAGTACTTC

abundance: -
len: 13
j_gene: TRBJ1-3
d_gene: -
v_gene: TRBV6-5
CDR3aa: CASTLGRGNTIYF
CDR3nt: TGTGCCAGCACCCTGGGGCGTGGAAACACCATATATTTT

abundance: -
len: 15
j_gene: TRBJ2-5
d_gene: TRBD1
v_gene: TRBV5-8
CDR3aa: CASSLWDRQQETQYF
CDR3nt: TGTGCCAGCAGCTTATGGGACAGACAACAAGAGACCCAGTACTTC

abundance: -
len: 14
j_gene: TRBJ1-2
d_gene: -
v_gene: TRBV4-2
CDR3aa: CASSQETLMDGYTF
CDR3nt: TGTGCCAGCAGCCAAGAAACACTGATGGATGGCTACACCTTC

abundance: -
len: 15
j_gene: TRBJ2-7
d_gene: TRBD2
v_gene: TRBV5-1
CDR3aa: CASSLVPGGSYEQYF
CDR3nt: TGCGCCAGCAGCTTGGTCCCGGGGGGGTCCTACGAGCAGTACTTC

abundance: -
len: 15
j_gene: TRBJ2-7
d_gene: TRBD1
v_gene: TRBV6-6
CDR3aa: CASSLAGGQGHEQYF
CDR3nt: TGTGCCAGCAGCCTCGCAGGGGGACAGGGGCACGAGCAGTACTTC

abundance: -
len: 13
j_gene: TRBJ2-5
d_gene: -
v_gene: TRBV7-2
CDR3aa: CASSYGLRETQYF
CDR3nt: TGTGCCAGCAGCTACGGACTCCGGGAGACCCAGTACTTC

abundance: -
len: 13
j_gene: TRBJ1-4
d_gene: -
v_gene: TRBV27
CDR3aa: CASRGTGNEKLFF
CDR3nt: TGTGCCAGCAGGGGGACGGGTAATGAAAAACTGTTTTTT

abundance: once
len: 13
j_gene: TRBJ2-7
d_gene: -
v_gene: TRBV27
CDR3aa: CASSLFGGYEQYF
CDR3nt: TGTGCCAGCAGTTTATTCGGGGGCTACGAGCAGTACTTC

abundance: -
len: 15
j_gene: TRBJ2-7
d_gene: -
v_gene: TRBV7-9
CDR3aa: CASRGFAQESYEQYF
CDR3nt: TGTGCCAGCAGGGGGTTTGCGCAGGAATCCTACGAGCAGTACTTC

abundance: -
len: 15
j_gene: TRBJ1-2
d_gene: TRBD1
v_gene: TRBV29-1
CDR3aa: CSVEGARDREYGYTF
CDR3nt: TGCAGCGTTGAAGGAGCCCGGGACAGGGAGTATGGCTACACCTTC

abundance: -
len: 12
j_gene: TRBJ2-7
d_gene: -
v_gene: TRBV27
CDR3aa: CASSPSSGEQYF
CDR3nt: TGTGCCAGCAGTCCCAGTTCTGGCGAGCAGTACTTC

abundance: -
len: 15
j_gene: TRBJ2-1
d_gene: -
v_gene: TRBV9
CDR3aa: CASSRPEGPYNEQFF
CDR3nt: TGTGCCAGCAGCCGTCCCGAGGGCCCCTACAATGAGCAGTTCTTC

abundance: -
len: 13
j_gene: TRBJ2-1
d_gene: -
v_gene: TRBV7-3
CDR3aa: CASSLTAYNEQFF
CDR3nt: TGTGCCAGCAGCTTAACGGCCTACAATGAGCAGTTCTTC

abundance: -
len: 14
j_gene: TRBJ2-7
d_gene: TRBD1
v_gene: TRBV27
CDR3aa: CASSFRDRANEQYF
CDR3nt: TGTGCCAGCAGTTTCCGGGACAGGGCAAACGAGCAGTACTTC

abundance: -
len: 15
j_gene: TRBJ2-7
d_gene: -
v_gene: TRBV6-1
CDR3aa: CASSEAVAIPYEQYF
CDR3nt: TGTGCCAGCAGTGAAGCGGTAGCGATCCCCTACGAGCAGTACTTC

abundance: once
len: 15
j_gene: TRBJ2-7
d_gene: -
v_gene: TRBV27
CDR3aa: CASSLGAAFSYEQYF
CDR3nt: TGTGCCAGCAGTTTAGGCGCAGCTTTCTCCTACGAGCAGTACTTC

abundance: -
len: 13
j_gene: TRBJ2-7
d_gene: -
v_gene: TRBV19
CDR3aa: CASSWQEGYEQYF
CDR3nt: TGTGCCAGTAGTTGGCAGGAGGGCTACGAGCAGTACTTC

abundance: -
len: 14
j_gene: TRBJ2-7
d_gene: -
v_gene: TRBV7-6
CDR3aa: CASSQEGQRGEQYF
CDR3nt: TGTGCCAGCAGCCAGGAGGGCCAACGGGGCGAGCAGTACTTC

abundance: -
len: 12
j_gene: TRBJ2-1
d_gene: -
v_gene: TRBV19
CDR3aa: CASSAGFNEQFF
CDR3nt: TGTGCCAGTAGCGCGGGCTTCAATGAGCAGTTCTTC

abundance: -
len: 13
j_gene: TRBJ2-3
d_gene: -
v_gene: TRBV7-2
CDR3aa: CASAGLGTDTQYF
CDR3nt: TGTGCCAGCGCGGGGCTAGGCACAGATACGCAGTATTTT

abundance: -
len: 15
j_gene: TRBJ1-1
d_gene: TRBD1
v_gene: TRBV5-1
CDR3aa: CASSFGQGVSTEAFF
CDR3nt: TGCGCCAGCAGCTTTGGTCAGGGGGTTAGCACTGAAGCTTTCTTT

abundance: -
len: 19
j_gene: TRBJ2-3
d_gene: -
v_gene: TRBV7-9
CDR3aa: CASHDIRADGLLDTDTQYF
CDR3nt: TGTGCCAGCCACGATATTCGGGCGGACGGCCTACTTGACACAGATACGCAGTATTTT

abundance: -
len: 14
j_gene: TRBJ2-1
d_gene: -
v_gene: TRBV11-2
CDR3aa: CASSTLGGAHEQFF
CDR3nt: TGTGCCAGCAGTACCCTGGGGGGAGCTCATGAGCAGTTCTTC

abundance: -
len: 12
j_gene: TRBJ1-4
d_gene: -
v_gene: TRBV9
CDR3aa: CASSGPGEKLFF
CDR3nt: TGTGCCAGCAGCGGTCCCGGGGAAAAACTGTTTTTT

abundance: -
len: 12
j_gene: TRBJ2-2
d_gene: -
v_gene: TRBV12-5
CDR3aa: CASAGEAGELFF
CDR3nt: TGTGCTAGTGCTGGGGAGGCCGGGGAGCTGTTTTTT

abundance: -
len: 13
j_gene: TRBJ1-1
d_gene: -
v_gene: TRBV6-5
CDR3aa: CASSPALNTEAFF
CDR3nt: TGTGCCAGCAGTCCGGCCCTGAACACTGAAGCTTTCTTT

abundance: -
len: 18
j_gene: TRBJ2-7
d_gene: -
v_gene: TRBV19
CDR3aa: CASSIGMFRAEGRDEQYF
CDR3nt: TGTGCCAGTAGTATTGGGATGTTTCGGGCGGAAGGGAGAGACGAGCAGTACTTC

abundance: -
len: 13
j_gene: TRBJ1-2
d_gene: -
v_gene: TRBV5-6
CDR3aa: CASTSDSNYGYTF
CDR3nt: TGTGCCAGCACCTCGGACAGTAACTATGGCTACACCTTC

abundance: -
len: 16
j_gene: TRBJ2-6
d_gene: -
v_gene: TRBV6-5
CDR3aa: CASSFSGGSGANVLTF
CDR3nt: TGTGCCAGCAGTTTCTCTGGAGGCTCTGGGGCCAACGTCCTGACTTTC

abundance: -
len: 16
j_gene: TRBJ1-4
d_gene: TRBD1
v_gene: TRBV6-6
CDR3aa: CASSYSMETGVQKLFF
CDR3nt: TGTGCCAGCAGTTACTCGATGGAGACAGGGGTACAAAAACTGTTTTTT

abundance: -
len: 14
j_gene: TRBJ2-7
d_gene: TRBD1
v_gene: TRBV18
CDR3aa: CASSPGQGTYEQYF
CDR3nt: TGTGCCAGCTCACCCGGACAGGGAACCTACGAGCAGTACTTC

abundance: -
len: 15
j_gene: TRBJ2-3
d_gene: TRBD2
v_gene: TRBV15
CDR3aa: CATSTGTSGIDTQYF
CDR3nt: TGTGCCACCAGCACGGGGACTAGCGGGATAGATACGCAGTATTTT

abundance: -
len: 14
j_gene: TRBJ1-2
d_gene: TRBD1
v_gene: TRBV28
CDR3aa: CASSLIDRAYGYTF
CDR3nt: TGTGCCAGCAGTTTAATCGACAGGGCCTATGGCTACACCTTC

abundance: -
len: 17
j_gene: TRBJ2-7
d_gene: TRBD1
v_gene: TRBV29-1
CDR3aa: CSVVPFSPTGGVNEQYF
CDR3nt: TGCAGCGTTGTACCATTCTCGCCGACAGGGGGCGTCAACGAGCAGTACTTC

abundance: -
len: 13
j_gene: TRBJ2-7
d_gene: -
v_gene: TRBV7-9
CDR3aa: CASSTNREGEQYF
CDR3nt: TGTGCCAGCAGCACCAACAGGGAGGGCGAGCAGTACTTC

abundance: -
len: 12
j_gene: TRBJ2-1
d_gene: -
v_gene: TRBV4-2
CDR3aa: CASSQGVNEQFF
CDR3nt: TGTGCCAGCAGCCAAGGGGTCAATGAGCAGTTCTTC

abundance: once
len: 13
j_gene: TRBJ2-7
d_gene: -
v_gene: TRBV29-1
CDR3aa: CSVDSGSSYEQYF
CDR3nt: TGCAGCGTTGATAGCGGAAGCTCCTACGAGCAGTACTTC

abundance: -
len: 13
j_gene: TRBJ2-7
d_gene: TRBD2
v_gene: TRBV7-2
CDR3aa: CASSKSGSYEQYF
CDR3nt: TGTGCCAGCAGCAAAAGCGGGAGTTACGAGCAGTACTTC

abundance: -
len: 15
j_gene: TRBJ1-5
d_gene: TRBD1
v_gene: TRBV19
CDR3aa: CASSIHRGRDQPQHF
CDR3nt: TGTGCCAGTAGTATACACAGGGGGCGTGATCAGCCCCAGCATTTT

abundance: -
len: 13
j_gene: TRBJ2-7
d_gene: -
v_gene: TRBV27
CDR3aa: CASRVDRNHEQYF
CDR3nt: TGTGCCAGCAGGGTGGACAGAAACCACGAGCAGTACTTC

abundance: -
len: 11
j_gene: TRBJ2-7
d_gene: TRBD1
v_gene: TRBV29-1
CDR3aa: CSVATGDEQYF
CDR3nt: TGCAGCGTTGCTACAGGGGACGAGCAGTACTTC

abundance: -
len: 15
j_gene: TRBJ1-5
d_gene: TRBD1
v_gene: TRBV6-5
CDR3aa: CASSYGPGGIQPQHF
CDR3nt: TGTGCCAGCAGTTACGGGCCAGGGGGAATACAGCCCCAGCATTTT

abundance: -
len: 14
j_gene: TRBJ2-7
d_gene: TRBD2
v_gene: TRBV5-4
CDR3aa: CASSHWTSDYEQYF
CDR3nt: TGTGCCAGCAGCCATTGGACTAGCGACTACGAGCAGTACTTC

abundance: -
len: 16
j_gene: TRBJ2-7
d_gene: -
v_gene: TRBV6-6
CDR3aa: CASSYSGEFDSYEQYF
CDR3nt: TGTGCCAGCAGTTACTCAGGCGAATTCGACTCCTACGAGCAGTACTTC

abundance: -
len: 15
j_gene: TRBJ2-7
d_gene: TRBD1
v_gene: TRBV5-4
CDR3aa: CASSSRDRVSYEQYF
CDR3nt: TGTGCCAGCAGCTCCCGGGACAGGGTATCCTACGAGCAGTACTTC

abundance: -
len: 13
j_gene: TRBJ2-5
d_gene: -
v_gene: TRBV19
CDR3aa: CASSISRTGAQYF
CDR3nt: TGTGCCAGTAGTATCAGCCGGACGGGGGCCCAGTACTTC

abundance: -
len: 14
j_gene: TRBJ1-2
d_gene: TRBD1
v_gene: TRBV7-9
CDR3aa: CASSLASGTAGYTF
CDR3nt: TGTGCCAGCAGCCTTGCTTCGGGGACAGCGGGCTACACCTTC

abundance: -
len: 15
j_gene: TRBJ2-2
d_gene: -
v_gene: TRBV7-9
CDR3aa: CASSFPSAIGGELFF
CDR3nt: TGTGCCAGCAGCTTCCCCTCCGCAATAGGCGGGGAGCTGTTTTTT

abundance: -
len: 15
j_gene: TRBJ2-7
d_gene: TRBD2
v_gene: TRBV4-1
CDR3aa: CASSQVASGRGEQYF
CDR3nt: TGCGCCAGCAGCCAAGTGGCTAGCGGGAGAGGTGAGCAGTACTTC

abundance: -
len: 15
j_gene: TRBJ2-1
d_gene: -
v_gene: TRBV4-1
CDR3aa: CASSPAERIGNEQFF
CDR3nt: TGCGCCAGCAGCCCGGCCGAGCGGATTGGGAATGAGCAGTTCTTC